One and the same sample provided the 2 T cell receptor beta chains below, sequenced in a study of CD8+ T cells in alopecia areata (dated by TCRdb to between 2017 and 2018). Per the publication, the time point label means: 24 weeks on oral tofacitinib. In light of the paper, this sample's treatment or condition label describes: oral pan-JAK inhibitor, 5-10 mg twice daily. Libraries were made using the immunoSEQ multiplex PCR assay. RNA was extracted from all samples and reverse transcribed into cDNA as template for TCR sequencing. TCRdb obtained this table from immuneACCESS and retained in-frame rearrangements with V and J assigned. These tables miss some clones; where compared with another copy, unresolved V genes account for less than half of the shortfall, and the remainder is unexplained. The sample table holds approximately 280,000 clones, of which more than 45% were seen once. Under 2% of the sample belongs to the ten largest clones.

Sequences were derived from CD4+ T cells sorted from blood, sampled at week 24, from a patient treated with tofacitinib. The origin of the receptors is a human donor with alopecia areata.

This rearrangement joins TRBV29-1 to TRBJ1-4, with D hard to call. The length of the CDR3 is 14 residues. Per germline, CDR1 SQVTM and CDR2 ANQGSEA. The germline V and J ends were trimmed by 6 bases and 0 bases, with 11 bases remaining between them. This CDR3 reads CSVTRLSTNEKLFF. The CDR3 DNA is TGCAGCGTGACACGACTTTCAACTAATGAAAAACTGTTTTTT. The full variable domain, rest sourced from reference TRBV29-1 and TRBJ1-4, is SAVISQKPSRDICQRGTSLTIQCQVDSQVTMMFWYRQQPGQSLTLIATANQGSEATYESGFVIDKFPISRPNLTFSTLTVSNMSPEDSSIYLCSVTRLSTNEKLFFGSGTQLSVL.

V is TRBV5-1 and J is TRBJ1-1; 7 nucleotides line up with TRBD1. This CDR3 comprises 17 residues. With V trimmed by 1 base and J by 4 bases, 13 bases remained unmatched. CDR1 is SGHRS and CDR2 is YFSETQ in the germline V gene. This CDR3 reads CASSLRDSSPQVTEAFF. The CDR3, as DNA: TGCGCCAGCAGCTTGCGGGACAGCTCGCCTCAAGTCACTGAAGCTTTCTTT.